Listed below are T cell receptor beta chains from one sample, sequenced in a study of cytomegalovirus exposure and HLA in healthy donors. Clones were read by immunoSEQ multiplex PCR, and TCRdb kept only the in-frame ones, dropping some. The profile shows 200,000 to 250,000 clones, more than 75% of them singletons. The sequenced material came from PBMCs. All receptors come from a male donor in good health and CMV-seronegative. Each CDR3 is given with its conserved first and last residue. The D gene is left open where the match is weak. Only some rows state a clone size, as once, few, many or a class for expanded clones.

d_gene,abundance,v_gene,j_gene,CDR3nt,CDR3aa
NA,NA,TRBV21-1,TRBJ2-7,TGTGCCAGCAGCCCCAATAGGACAGGGGATGAGCAGTACTTC,CASSPNRTGDEQYF
TRBD2,NA,TRBV7-9,TRBJ2-1,TGTGCCAGCAGCTCGACTAGCGGGAGAACGGATGAGCAGTTCTTC,CASSSTSGRTDEQFF
NA,NA,TRBV2,TRBJ2-1,TGTGCCAGCAGTTACGAGGGCCCTTTAAAGTTGGGTGAGCAGTTCTTC,CASSYEGPLKLGEQFF
TRBD2,NA,TRBV5-1,TRBJ2-1,TGCGCCAGCAGCTTGGAACTAGCGCCGAATGAGCAGTTCTTC,CASSLELAPNEQFF
NA,NA,TRBV7-3,TRBJ2-5,TGTGCCAGCAGCCCGCAGGGCCAAGAGACCCAGTACTTC,CASSPQGQETQYF
TRBD2,NA,TRBV5-1,TRBJ2-3,TGCGCCAGCAGCTTGACTAGCGGGAAGACAGATACGCAGTATTTT,CASSLTSGKTDTQYF
NA,few,TRBV6-1,TRBJ2-3,TGTGCCAGCAGCGGCCGACGGGGGATAGATACGCAGTATTTT,CASSGRRGIDTQYF
NA,NA,TRBV7-8,TRBJ2-1,TGTGCCAGCAGCTTATGGATCGGGGGAGACAATGAGCAGTTCTTC,CASSLWIGGDNEQFF
TRBD2,NA,TRBV9,TRBJ2-7,TGTGCCAGCAGCGTAGGGGTGGGGGGGAACGAGCAGTACTTC,CASSVGVGGNEQYF
NA,NA,TRBV27,TRBJ2-2,TGTGCCAGCAGAGCTACAGGGGTGGGGGGCACCGGGGAGCTGTTTTTT,CASRATGVGGTGELFF
NA,NA,TRBV29-1,TRBJ2-1,TGCAGCTACCGCCCTAGCTCCTACAATGAGCAGTTCTTC,CSYRPSSYNEQFF
NA,few,TRBV6-1,TRBJ1-5,TGTGCCAGCAGCAGGGGTTATAGCAATCAGCCCCAGCATTTT,CASSRGYSNQPQHF
TRBD1,NA,TRBV28,TRBJ1-5,TGTGCCAGCAGGTCTCCCCGACAGGGGAGCAATCAGCCCCAGCATTTT,CASRSPRQGSNQPQHF
TRBD2,NA,TRBV7-2,TRBJ2-1,TGTGCCAGCAGCTTAGATAGCGGGAGTCACAATGAGCAGTTCTTC,CASSLDSGSHNEQFF
NA,NA,TRBV4-1,TRBJ2-7,TGCGCCAGCAGCCAAGTCGTGGGAGCCTCCTACGAGCAGTACTTC,CASSQVVGASYEQYF
TRBD1,NA,TRBV7-2,TRBJ2-7,TGTGCCAGCAGCGTTGACAGGGTCCGCTACGAGCAGTACTTC,CASSVDRVRYEQYF
NA,NA,TRBV10-1,TRBJ1-1,TGCGCCAGCAAAGACTGGAACACTGAAGCTTTCTTT,CASKDWNTEAFF
TRBD1,few,TRBV19,TRBJ1-2,TGTGCCAGTAGTCCGGGACAGGGCTTTGGCTACACCTTC,CASSPGQGFGYTF
NA,NA,TRBV7-9,TRBJ1-2,TGTTCCAGCAGCTTGCGGGGGAGCGGGTATGGCTACACCTTC,CSSSLRGSGYGYTF
TRBD2,few,TRBV11-3,TRBJ2-1,TGTGCCAGCAGCTTTTCAGGGGGGTCTAGCGGGAGCTCCAATGAGCAGTTCTTC,CASSFSGGSSGSSNEQFF
NA,NA,TRBV6-5,TRBJ1-2,TGTGCCAGCAGTTACTCGAAGAGGGAGGATAACTATGGCTACACCTTC,CASSYSKREDNYGYTF
NA,NA,TRBV7-3,TRBJ1-4,TGTGCCAGCAGCCTCTGGACAGCCGCAACTAATGAAAAACTGTTTTTT,CASSLWTAATNEKLFF
NA,NA,TRBV5-1,TRBJ2-3,TGCGCCAGCAGCTTCAGGACAGATACGCAGTATTTT,CASSFRTDTQYF
TRBD2,once,TRBV5-1,TRBJ2-3,TGCGCCAGCAGCCGGGGGGCTAGCGGGAGCACAGATACGCAGTATTTT,CASSRGASGSTDTQYF
NA,once,TRBV5-8,TRBJ2-1,TGTGCCAGCAGCTTGGAGGTTATGTTCGGGCAGGGGAAACCCGGGAATGAGCAGTTCTTC,CASSLEVMFGQGKPGNEQFF
NA,NA,TRBV7-9,TRBJ1-3,TGTGCCAGCAGCCCGAGAGGTGGGGCCGGAAACACCATATATTTT,CASSPRGGAGNTIYF
NA,NA,TRBV27,TRBJ2-3,TGTGCCAGCAGTCCCCCGGACAGTGTTTCTCACTCTACAGATACGCAGTATTTT,CASSPPDSVSHSTDTQYF
TRBD2,NA,TRBV5-1,TRBJ2-1,TGCGCCAGCAGCTTGGTGAGGACTAGCGGGCCCTCCTACAATGAGCAGTTCTTC,CASSLVRTSGPSYNEQFF
NA,NA,TRBV30,TRBJ1-2,TGTGCCTGGGGCCTCGGCAGGGGCTCCTACACCTTC,CAWGLGRGSYTF
TRBD2,NA,TRBV7-9,TRBJ2-5,TGTGCCAGCAGCAGTGGGGGGGCTAGCGGGAGTCCAGAGACCCAGTACTTC,CASSSGGASGSPETQYF
NA,NA,TRBV11-2,TRBJ2-7,TGTGCCAGCAGCTTCCAGGTGGGCGAGCAGTACTTC,CASSFQVGEQYF
TRBD2,NA,TRBV10-1,TRBJ2-3,TGCGCCAGCCACGGGGGAGGGCCCACAGATACGCAGTATTTT,CASHGGGPTDTQYF
NA,NA,TRBV5-4,TRBJ2-4,TGTGCCAGCAGCTCGGGACTCCCCGGGGGAAACATTCAGTACTTC,CASSSGLPGGNIQYF
NA,once,TRBV20-1,TRBJ2-1,TGCAGTGCTAGACGGGAACTCTTGGTCTTC,CSARRELLVF
TRBD1,NA,TRBV2,TRBJ1-1,TGTGCCAGCAGTTCCGAGGGACAGGGAAACACTGAAGCTTTCTTT,CASSSEGQGNTEAFF
NA,NA,TRBV16,TRBJ1-5,TGTGCCAGCAGCCCGCTGACAGCAGAAAAGAATCAGCCCCAGCATTTT,CASSPLTAEKNQPQHF
TRBD1,NA,TRBV5-1,TRBJ1-2,TGCGCCAGCAGCGATCCCCGACAGGGTAACTATGGCTACACCTTC,CASSDPRQGNYGYTF
NA,NA,TRBV7-8,TRBJ2-7,TGTGCCAGCAGCTTAACAATTTACGAGCAGTACTTC,CASSLTIYEQYF
TRBD1,NA,TRBV28,TRBJ2-2,TGTGCCACAATCGGGACAGGGGGCTGGAGGGACCGGGAGCTGTTTTTT,CATIGTGGWRDRELFF
NA,NA,TRBV23-1,TRBJ2-2,TGCGCCAGCAGTCAAGACAGGACCACGAACACCGGGGAGCTGTTTTTT,CASSQDRTTNTGELFF